The clone carrying this T cell receptor (beta chain) was counted a few times. The antigen is unknown. The source of the sample is a study of human T cells and chemical hapten exposure. At the level of the study: Minor pooled library volume differences mainly drove per-sample TCR yield variation.

CDR1 is SGHTA, CDR2 FQGNSA, per germline. Trimming took 1 base from V and 9 from J, leaving 10 bases between them. This CDR3 spans 13 amino acids. Noted time point: pre-sensitization, week 0. Treatment noted: therapeutic diphenylcyclopropenone sensitization with weekly scalp DPC. Broader study findings: All donors were alopecia patients, so their immunity may differ from that of healthy people. Expanded TCR sets contained significantly more large CDR3 similarity clusters than controls.

TCRdb ran MiXCR on the RACE reads and lists one entry per CDR3 protein. Found here are about 180,000 distinct CDR3 sequences, roughly 30% of them singletons; the top ten hold about 2.7%. This chain joins TRBV7-2 and TRBJ1-5; D ambiguous. The clonotype originates from a woman in her twenties or thirties with alopecia areata. Some clones in this sample may be carry-over from other donors' samples. The source material was whole blood, sampled in connection with sensitization to the hapten diphenylcyclopropenone (DPC). This CDR3 reads CASSLDTSGPQHF. The CDR3 region has the DNA TGTGCCAGCAGCTTAGACACTTCGGGGCCCCAGCATTTT.